This TCR beta chain was observed in a study of T cell repertoires in cytomegalovirus infection. The CDR3 extends over 13 amino acids. V dropped 5 bases and J dropped 5 bases, with 12 bases sitting between them. Looked up from germline, CDR1 is SGHTA and CDR2 is FQGNSA. TCRdb reprocessed the reads with MiXCR, giving one entry per CDR3 protein. The sample lists hundreds of thousands of distinct CDR3 sequences; around a third were seen once. This clonotype was seen only a few times. The target antigen is unknown. The TCR comes from a human donor in good health (CMV status not recorded). Some clones in this sample may be carry-over from other donors' samples. The specimen comprised cultured PBMCs, sampled from culture after CMV antigen stimulation. This chain links TRBV7-2 with TRBJ2-5; a weak D match, TRBD1 (5 bases). CDR3 residues: CASSKQASETQYF. The CDR3 DNA follows: TGTGCCAGCAGCAAACAGGCCTCGGAGACCCAGTACTTC.